This T cell receptor beta chain was identified in a study of cytomegalovirus exposure and HLA in healthy donors (dated by TCRdb to the late 2010s). Notes on the research overall: According to an earlier analysis of 550 to 700 of the donors, roughly 180 million T cells yielded 90 million to 130 million unique TCR beta sequences and about 300 Gb of sequence data. Roughly 300 gigabases of sequencing data and 70 million to 100 million unique TCR sequences made up an early release that covered 500 to 700 HLA-typed donors. Among the roughly 410 genotyped donors, around 81% belonged to the genetic ancestry cluster associated with self-reported Caucasian donors. The study aimed to test whether cataloging public T cell receptors could reveal signatures of past pathogen exposure. The study used immunosequencing to profile the T cell repertoires of approximately 640 subjects and linked those repertoires to cytomegalovirus serostatus. In addition to the first cohort of 650 to 800 subjects, a separate validation cohort of around 110 different subjects was used. The study combined high-throughput TCR immunosequencing, statistical association of individual TCRs with disease status, and machine learning to predict cytomegalovirus infection status. To study patterns of TCR occurrence, a later analysis re-analyzed previously published TCR beta repertoires from 600 to 750 donors and added high-resolution HLA genotyping. In the later analysis, no new phenotypic data were used to find candidate immune exposures; instead, reliance was placed on TCR beta sequences and their occurrence across donors. In an earlier analysis of several hundred of the donors, high-throughput TCR beta sequencing was used to judge whether each TCR beta V gene segment behaved as functional or pseudogenic. Donor age, sex, ethnicity and CMV serostatus were compiled together with the repertoire data. A later genetic analysis used genome-wide SNP genotypes for about 55% of the 666 donors, treating that subset as a discovery cohort. All discovery cohort repertoires had been generated on a single sequencing platform. Both class I and class II loci were covered by HLA typing, at four-digit resolution. The number of donors typed differed by locus, with about 629-630 for A, B, C, DRB1 and DQB1, around 520 for DQA1, 600 to 610 for DPA1, and about 450 for DPB1. Because of strong linkage in the cohort, four or five DR-DQ haplotypes were treated as single units for association and clustering. Across some 400 genotyped donors of the cohort, an average of roughly 230,000 unique TCR beta nucleotide sequences per donor were sequenced, and roughly 18% of those sequences were non-productive.

About this clone: There is no known antigen for this receptor. Per-base qualities were not stored, and no clone one base away is much larger.

What the authors observed across the whole study: A later analysis associated about 17,000 TCR beta sequences with specific HLA alleles at a false discovery rate of 0.05. In vitro tests confirmed that a few of the cytomegalovirus-associated TCR beta chains recognize cytomegalovirus antigens. A further reported finding was that TCR beta sequences accurately predicted the HLA-A and HLA-B alleles for most subjects in the first cohort. Some IMGT-functional V segments, including TRBV6-2 and TRBV6-3, could not be told apart with the 87-base-pair reads, so those segments were excluded. An association between a missense DCLRE1C variant and V-gene and J-gene trimming of TCR beta chains was found in a later genetic analysis and replicated in an independent cohort. In a later analysis, most CMV-associated TCR beta chains were found to appear HLA-restricted, with HLA associations seemingly driven largely by CMV exposure. In a later analysis, TCR association rates were found to vary across HLA loci, with the most associated TCRs seen for DRB1 alleles and the fewest for HLA-C alleles. Only TCR beta chains were sequenced in this cohort, and the absence of alpha or paired-chain data limited detectable features. In a later genetic analysis, fewer N-insertions in productive TCRs were reported among donors in an Asian-associated ancestry cluster than the approximately 670-donor mean. The sequencing pipeline was judged likely to have produced a cluster of highly shared sequence variants as a technical artifact. According to the authors, the approach could potentially be generalized to other disease states and immunological phenotypes. The only immune exposure information available for the cohort was CMV serostatus. Compared with equally common non-associated chains, HLA-associated TCR beta chains in a later analysis were more clonally expanded and had lower generation probabilities. Linkage disequilibrium might explain the correlated functional status among segregating V segments, but an unknown experimental factor could not be excluded. Most TCR sequences were observed very rarely across donors, whereas some public TCRs were present in many individuals. Because counts were too low, under 20 rarely observed V segments, including chromosome 9 orphons, were left out of the earlier analysis of approximately 580 of the donors. The study gave a list of roughly 150 TCR beta chains associated with cytomegalovirus. The presence/absence analyses assumed that sequencing depth was roughly uniform across donors, and that assumption may not be true. HLA typing was unavailable for some donors at each locus, so association tests used only the typed subset. An earlier analysis of roughly 570 of the donors showed that most TCR beta V segments appeared in productive rearrangements either about 87% or about 30% of the time, which broadly matched IMGT annotations. In a later analysis, several top co-occurrence clusters were reported to appear linked to parvovirus B19, influenza, CMV and Epstein-Barr virus. Cytomegalovirus status was reported to be diagnosed by the classifier with high specificity and sensitivity in both the original and validation cohorts. Strong co-occurrence of HLA alleles, especially DR and DQ, made assigning TCR associations to individual alleles difficult.

The cohort was made up of 500 to 850 healthy bone marrow donors. All cohort members were sampled while nominally healthy, although unrecorded immune exposures were likely present. The donor was CMV seronegative and was included in the group of around 320 seronegative cohort members. Every donor gave a peripheral blood sample, and the peripheral blood mononuclear cells from that sample were used for TCR beta sequencing. Genomic DNA was extracted from the blood cell samples with the Qiagen DNeasy Blood Extraction Kit. From the cysteine through the phenylalanine, the CDR3 covers 13 amino acids. Just the 39-base CDR3 DNA is kept, in frame starting at base 1. V loses 5 bases, J loses 3 bases, and the germline ends lie 8 bases apart. The CDR1 and CDR2 encoded by the germline V gene are MNHEY and SVGAGI. The library came from the immunoSEQ multiplex PCR assay. A mixture of 60 forward primers for TCR Vbeta segments and 13 reverse primers for TCR Jbeta segments was used in the multiplex PCR. The CDR3 region of rearranged TCR beta genes was amplified from genomic DNA by a multiplex PCR assay. On the Illumina HiSeq System, the amplified TCR beta libraries were sequenced as 87-base-pair reads. The paper's data handling went like this. A later analysis counted around 72 million unique TCR beta chains across the 650 to 700 repertoires, and around 9.9 million of these chains were shared by at least two donors. A nearest-neighbor algorithm error-corrected the raw reads and collapsed the reads into unique sequences, merging closely related sequences to remove PCR and sequencing errors. Alignment of CDR3 sequences to IMGT reference sequences was used to assign V, D and J gene segments. For a sequence to be retained, a match of at least six nucleotides to both a V gene segment and a J gene segment was required. A rearrangement counted as productive if the CDR3 had no stop codons and remained in frame with V and J, and every other rearrangement counted as non-productive. CDR3 was defined by IMGT convention, running from the second conserved V-encoded cysteine to the conserved J-encoded phenylalanine. The earlier analysis of some 550 of the donors excluded any sequence lacking an unambiguous match to a single V gene segment. An earlier analysis of some 500 of the donors classified V segments as functional when productive rearrangements were above 56.7% and as segregating when the standard deviation between donors was above 5%. A statistical classification framework was built for diagnosing cytomegalovirus status from the catalog of TCR beta chain sequences. A later analysis assigned V and J genes by comparing TCR nucleotide sequences with IMGT/GENE-DB human TR gene sequences. A later analysis assigned CDR3 sequences and most-parsimonious VDJ recombination scenarios with the TCRdist pipeline. In a later analysis, each TCR beta chain was defined by its CDR3 amino acid sequence together with its V-gene family, and reads lacking a unique V-gene family were excluded. As a way to deal with suspected cross-contamination and a sequencing artifact, a later analysis dropped 500 to 700 nucleotide sequences that were highly shared and had low generation probability. In a later analysis, a clonal expansion index was calculated for each public chain from normalized within-repertoire ranks of inferred template counts. Generation probabilities in a later analysis came from a VDJ recombination model fitted to out-of-frame rearrangements, and those results were checked against IGoR. A later analysis scored TCR-TCR, TCR-HLA and TCR-CMV co-occurrence with hypergeometric tests, applying a repertoire-size bias correction to TCR pairs. To estimate false discovery rates, a later analysis permuted the HLA or CMV assignments 20 times. A later analysis grouped co-occurring TCRs with DBSCAN, adding TCRdist sequence similarity when clustering within HLA-allele-positive subsets. Co-occurrence clustering excluded repertoires with fewer than 30,000 or more than 120,000 public chains, plus five with anomalous nucleotide sharing. TCRdb provides this immuneACCESS table in a form limited to in-frame rearrangements. Some clones are lacking; in checked studies, under half of them reflect an unresolved V gene, and why the rest are absent is not known. Clone size and V and J calls were adopted from that table, with D and trimming inferred from the DNA. The sample table records approximately 150,000 clones; more than 70% of these occur just once. The ten top clones hold around 1.7% of the sample.

The specimen was PBMCs. This clonotype originated in a woman aged 40 to 55 in good health and CMV-seronegative. The chain joins TRBV6-5 to TRBJ1-5, with no confident D gene call. At the DNA level, the sequence is TGTGCCAGCAGTCCTAGCCCCAATCAGCCCCAGCATTTT. Its coded protein is CASSPSPNQPQHF.